This T cell receptor beta chain stems from a study of OX40 agonist ivuxolimab in advanced cancers. Study as a whole: Ivuxolimab, an antibody that agonizes OX40 (CD134), was administered to the patients.

Patients were excluded for autoimmune disease history or systemic immunosuppression. The CDR3 spans 15 residues. V lost 0 bases, J lost 0 bases, and 8 bases lay in between. In germline, CDR1 is SGHNT, CDR2 YYREEE (reference sequence). On this clone itself: Its antigen remains unidentified.

General observations from the study: The antigens recognized by the expanded peripheral T cells, that is their antigen specificity, were not determined. Some nonresponders also had low normalized T-cell clonal expansion.

Repertoires were generated with immunoSEQ multiplex PCR, while TCRdb's copy carries only in-frame clones and drops some. Among just over 60,000 clones, around 93% were seen once, and the ten largest hold over 9.5%. Sequences were derived from CD4+ or CD8+ T cells sorted from blood, sampled in a trial of the OX40 agonist ivuxolimab. This TCR was recovered from an adult with an advanced solid tumor such as melanoma, head and neck, liver or kidney cancer. This chain uses TRBV5-4 with TRBJ2-3; D unresolved. The CDR3 sequence is CASSLGTTSTDTQYF. CDR3 sequence (DNA): TGTGCCAGCAGCTTGGGGACCACCAGCACAGATACGCAGTATTTT.